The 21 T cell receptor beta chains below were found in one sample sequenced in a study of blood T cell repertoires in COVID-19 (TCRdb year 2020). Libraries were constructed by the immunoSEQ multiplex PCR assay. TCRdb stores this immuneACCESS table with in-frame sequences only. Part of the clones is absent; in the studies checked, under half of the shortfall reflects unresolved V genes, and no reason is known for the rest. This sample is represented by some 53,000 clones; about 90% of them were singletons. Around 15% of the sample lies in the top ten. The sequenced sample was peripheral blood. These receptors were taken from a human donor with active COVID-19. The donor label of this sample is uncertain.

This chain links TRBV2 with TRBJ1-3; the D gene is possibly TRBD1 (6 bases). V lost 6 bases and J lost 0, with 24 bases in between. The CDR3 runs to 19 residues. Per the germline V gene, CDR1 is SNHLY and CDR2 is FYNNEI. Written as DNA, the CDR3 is TGTGCCAGCAGATCACAGGGACCCCTCCGCGGGGGCTCTGGAAACACCATATATTTT. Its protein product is CASRSQGPLRGGSGNTIYF.

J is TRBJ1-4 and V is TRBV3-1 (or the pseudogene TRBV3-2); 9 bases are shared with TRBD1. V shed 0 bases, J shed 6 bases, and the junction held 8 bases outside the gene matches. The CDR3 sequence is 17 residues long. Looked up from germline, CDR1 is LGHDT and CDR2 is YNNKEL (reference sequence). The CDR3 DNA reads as TGTGCCAGCAGCCAAGAAAAGTACCGGGACAGGGATGAAAAACTGTTTTTT. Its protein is CASSQEKYRDRDEKLFF.

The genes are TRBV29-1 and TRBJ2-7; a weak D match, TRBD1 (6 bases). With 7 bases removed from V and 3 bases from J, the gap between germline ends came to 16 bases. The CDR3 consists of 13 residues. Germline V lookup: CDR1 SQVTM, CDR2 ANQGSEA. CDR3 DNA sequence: TGCAGCGGAGGGCAGGGACACGACTACGAGCAGTACTTC. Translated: CSGGQGHDYEQYF.

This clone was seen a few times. The CDR3 DNA follows: TGTGCCAGCAGGTTTCTAGGGGGTCAGGGAAACACCATATATTTT. Translated, it gives CASRFLGGQGNTIYF. The chain uses TRBV2 and TRBJ1-3, with D possibly being TRBD1 (6 bases). The CDR3 is 15 amino acids. Germline V gene data show CDR1 as SNHLY and CDR2 as FYNNEI. Trimming left V 6 bases short and J 4 bases short, with 16 bases between.

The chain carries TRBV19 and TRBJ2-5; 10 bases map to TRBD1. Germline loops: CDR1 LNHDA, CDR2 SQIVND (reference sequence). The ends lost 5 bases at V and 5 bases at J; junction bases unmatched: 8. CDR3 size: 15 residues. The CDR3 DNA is TGTGCCAGTAGTGAAGGGACAGGGGTTGGGGAGACCCAGTACTTC. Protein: CASSEGTGVGETQYF.

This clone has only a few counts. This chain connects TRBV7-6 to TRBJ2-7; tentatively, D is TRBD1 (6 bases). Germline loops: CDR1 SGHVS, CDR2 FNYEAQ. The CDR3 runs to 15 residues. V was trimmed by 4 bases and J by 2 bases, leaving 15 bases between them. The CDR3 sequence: CASSSWFTGTYEQYF. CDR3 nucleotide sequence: TGTGCCAGCAGCTCCTGGTTTACAGGGACCTACGAGCAGTACTTC.

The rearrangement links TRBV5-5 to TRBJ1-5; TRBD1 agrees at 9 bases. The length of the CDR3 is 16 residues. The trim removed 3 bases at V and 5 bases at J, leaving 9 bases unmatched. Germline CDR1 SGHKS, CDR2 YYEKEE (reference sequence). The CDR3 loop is CASSSTGGPRDQPQHF. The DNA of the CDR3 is TGTGCCAGCAGCTCAACAGGGGGCCCCCGGGATCAGCCCCAGCATTTT. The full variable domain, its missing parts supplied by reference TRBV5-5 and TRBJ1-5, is DAGVTQSPTHLIKTRGQQVTLRCSPISGHKSVSWYQQVLGQGPQFIFQYYEKEERGRGNFPDRFSARQFPNYSSELNVNALLLGDSALYLCASSSTGGPRDQPQHFGDGTRLSIL.

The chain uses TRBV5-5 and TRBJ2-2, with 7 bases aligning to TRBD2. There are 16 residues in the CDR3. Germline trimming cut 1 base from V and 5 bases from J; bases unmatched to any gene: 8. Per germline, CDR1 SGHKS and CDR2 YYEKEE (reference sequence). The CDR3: CASSLRSGVRTGELFF. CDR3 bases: TGTGCCAGCAGCTTGAGGAGCGGGGTCAGGACCGGGGAGCTGTTTTTT.

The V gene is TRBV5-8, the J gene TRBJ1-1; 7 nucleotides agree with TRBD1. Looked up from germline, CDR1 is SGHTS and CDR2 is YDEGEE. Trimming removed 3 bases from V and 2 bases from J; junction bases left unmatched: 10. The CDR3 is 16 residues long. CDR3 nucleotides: TGTGCCAGCAGCTCGTTACCGGGACAGAGAAACACTGAAGCTTTCTTT. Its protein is CASSSLPGQRNTEAFF.

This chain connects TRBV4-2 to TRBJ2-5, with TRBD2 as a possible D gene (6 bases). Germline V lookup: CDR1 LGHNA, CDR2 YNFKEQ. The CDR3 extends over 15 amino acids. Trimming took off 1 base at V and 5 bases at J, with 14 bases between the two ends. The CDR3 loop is CASSQGVAVRETQYF. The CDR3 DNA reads TGTGCCAGCAGCCAAGGCGTAGCGGTCCGGGAGACCCAGTACTTC.

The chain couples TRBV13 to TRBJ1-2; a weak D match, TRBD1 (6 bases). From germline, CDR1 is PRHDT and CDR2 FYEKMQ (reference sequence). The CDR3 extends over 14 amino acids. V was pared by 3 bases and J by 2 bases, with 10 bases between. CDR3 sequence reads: CASSLGTLNYGYTF. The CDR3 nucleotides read TGTGCCAGCAGCTTGGGGACACTGAACTATGGCTACACCTTC.

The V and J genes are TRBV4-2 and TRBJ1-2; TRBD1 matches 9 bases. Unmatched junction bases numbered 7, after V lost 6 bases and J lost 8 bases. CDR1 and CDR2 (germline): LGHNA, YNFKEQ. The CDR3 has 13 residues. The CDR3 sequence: CASRLQGAGGYTF. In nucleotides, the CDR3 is TGTGCCAGCAGGCTACAGGGGGCGGGAGGCTACACCTTC.

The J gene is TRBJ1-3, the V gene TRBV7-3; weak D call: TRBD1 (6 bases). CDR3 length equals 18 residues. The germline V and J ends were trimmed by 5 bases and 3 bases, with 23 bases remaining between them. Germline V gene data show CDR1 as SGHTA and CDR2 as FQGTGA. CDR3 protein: CASSTPVAGAFCGNTIYF. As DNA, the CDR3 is TGTGCCAGCAGCACCCCTGTGGCAGGGGCTTTTTGTGGAAACACCATATATTTT.

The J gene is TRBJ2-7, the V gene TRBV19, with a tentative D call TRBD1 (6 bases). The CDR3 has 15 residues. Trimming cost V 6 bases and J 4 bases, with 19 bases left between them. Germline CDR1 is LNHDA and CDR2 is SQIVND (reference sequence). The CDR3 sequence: CASSEGRRGRYEQYF. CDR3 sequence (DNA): TGTGCCAGTAGCGAGGGCCGCAGGGGTCGGTACGAGCAGTACTTC.

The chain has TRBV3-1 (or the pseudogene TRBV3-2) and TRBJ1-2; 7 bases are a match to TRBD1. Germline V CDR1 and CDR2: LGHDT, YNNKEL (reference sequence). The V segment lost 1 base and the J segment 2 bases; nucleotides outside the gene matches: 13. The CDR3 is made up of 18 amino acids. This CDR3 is CASSQGRRKPQGNYGYTF. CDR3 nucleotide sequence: TGTGCCAGCAGCCAAGGGCGCAGGAAACCACAGGGGAACTATGGCTACACCTTC.

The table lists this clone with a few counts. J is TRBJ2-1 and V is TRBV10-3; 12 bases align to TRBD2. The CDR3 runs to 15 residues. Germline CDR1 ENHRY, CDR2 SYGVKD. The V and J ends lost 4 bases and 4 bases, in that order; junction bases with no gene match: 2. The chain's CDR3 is CAISGTSGAYNEQFF. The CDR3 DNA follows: TGTGCCATCAGTGGGACTAGCGGGGCTTACAATGAGCAGTTCTTC.

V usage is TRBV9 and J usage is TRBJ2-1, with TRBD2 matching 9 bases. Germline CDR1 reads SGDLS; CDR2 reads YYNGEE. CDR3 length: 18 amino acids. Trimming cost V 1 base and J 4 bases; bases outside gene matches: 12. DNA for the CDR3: TGTGCCAGCAGCGTATCCCCGGGAGGCGGGGGGGTATACAATGAGCAGTTCTTC. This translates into CASSVSPGGGGVYNEQFF.

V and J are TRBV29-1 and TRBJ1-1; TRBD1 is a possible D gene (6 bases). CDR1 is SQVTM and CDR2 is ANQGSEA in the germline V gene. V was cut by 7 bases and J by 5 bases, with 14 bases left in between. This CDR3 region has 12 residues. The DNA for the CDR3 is TGCAGCGCCTGGCACCAGGGGACTGAAGCTTTCTTT. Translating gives CSAWHQGTEAFF.

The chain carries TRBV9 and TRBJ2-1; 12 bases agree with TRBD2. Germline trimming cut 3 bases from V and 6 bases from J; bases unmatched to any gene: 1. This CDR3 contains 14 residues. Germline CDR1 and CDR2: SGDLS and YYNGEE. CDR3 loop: CASSASGGVNEQFF. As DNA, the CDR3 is TGTGCCAGCAGCGCTAGCGGGGGGGTCAATGAGCAGTTCTTC. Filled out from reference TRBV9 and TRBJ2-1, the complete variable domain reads DSGVTQTPKHLITATGQRVTLRCSPRSGDLSVYWYQQSLDQGLQFLIQYYNGEERAKGNILERFSAQQFPDLHSELNLSSLELGDSALYFCASSASGGVNEQFFGPGTRLTVL.

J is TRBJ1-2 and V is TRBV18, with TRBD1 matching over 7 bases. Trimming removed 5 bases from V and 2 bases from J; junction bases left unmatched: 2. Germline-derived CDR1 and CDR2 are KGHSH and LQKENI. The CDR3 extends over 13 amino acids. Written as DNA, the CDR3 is TGTGCCAGCTCATTGGACAGGAACTATGGCTACACCTTC. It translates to CASSLDRNYGYTF. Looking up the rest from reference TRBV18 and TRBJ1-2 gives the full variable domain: NAGVMQNPRHLVRRRGQEARLRCSPMKGHSHVYWYRQLPEEGLKFMVYLQKENIIDESGMPKERFSAEFPKEGPSILRIQQVVRGDSAAYFCASSLDRNYGYTFGSGTRLTVV.

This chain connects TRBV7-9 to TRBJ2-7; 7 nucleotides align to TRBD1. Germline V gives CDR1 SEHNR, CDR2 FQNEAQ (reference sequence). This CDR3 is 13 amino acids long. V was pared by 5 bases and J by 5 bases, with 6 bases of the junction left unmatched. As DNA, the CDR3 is TGTGCCAGCAGCGCGACAGGGCCCCACGAGCAGTACTTC. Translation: CASSATGPHEQYF.